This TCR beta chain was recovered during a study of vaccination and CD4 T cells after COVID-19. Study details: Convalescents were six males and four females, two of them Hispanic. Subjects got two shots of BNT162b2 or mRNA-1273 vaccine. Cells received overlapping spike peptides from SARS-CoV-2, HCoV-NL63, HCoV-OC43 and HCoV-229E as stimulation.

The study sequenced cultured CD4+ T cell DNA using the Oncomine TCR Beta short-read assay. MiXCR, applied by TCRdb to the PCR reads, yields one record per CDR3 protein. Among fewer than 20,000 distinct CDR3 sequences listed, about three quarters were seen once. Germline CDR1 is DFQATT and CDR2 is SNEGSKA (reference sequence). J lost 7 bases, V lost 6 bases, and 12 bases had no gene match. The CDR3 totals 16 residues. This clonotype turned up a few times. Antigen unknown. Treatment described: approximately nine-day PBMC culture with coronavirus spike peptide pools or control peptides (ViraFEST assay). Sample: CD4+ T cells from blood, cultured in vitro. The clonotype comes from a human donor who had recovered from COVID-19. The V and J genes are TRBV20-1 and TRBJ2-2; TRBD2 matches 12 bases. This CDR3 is CSATPGLAGLNGELFF. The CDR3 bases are TGCAGTGCCACCCCGGGACTAGCGGGCCTTAACGGGGAGCTGTTTTTT.